Detailed here is one T cell receptor beta chain. The sample comes from a study of blood T cell repertoires in COVID-19. At the level of the study: T cells, B-cell-depleted T cells, or PBMCs provided the cDNA or gDNA that served as material.

Under the authors' procedure: Amplifying reference gene primers gave estimates of nucleated cell counts. The assay was immunoSEQ multiplex PCR, and TCRdb's table has in-frame clones only and misses some. V and J calls and clone size are as listed in that table; D and trimming were resolved from the DNA. The sample records 130,000 or so clones, 80% to 85% being singletons. The sequencing sample was made of peripheral blood. The TCR comes from a woman in her sixties with active or convalescent COVID-19.

CDR3 in amino acids: CASSPVSAGELFF. The CDR3 bases are TGTGCCAGCAGCCCTGTTTCGGCCGGGGAGCTGTTTTTT. The rearrangement uses TRBV7-9 and TRBJ2-2; D not resolved. Germline V gene lookup returns CDR1 SEHNR and CDR2 FQNEAQ (reference sequence). This CDR3 is 13 amino acids long. Trimming shortened V by 5 bases and J by 6 bases, and 10 bases separated the two germline ends.